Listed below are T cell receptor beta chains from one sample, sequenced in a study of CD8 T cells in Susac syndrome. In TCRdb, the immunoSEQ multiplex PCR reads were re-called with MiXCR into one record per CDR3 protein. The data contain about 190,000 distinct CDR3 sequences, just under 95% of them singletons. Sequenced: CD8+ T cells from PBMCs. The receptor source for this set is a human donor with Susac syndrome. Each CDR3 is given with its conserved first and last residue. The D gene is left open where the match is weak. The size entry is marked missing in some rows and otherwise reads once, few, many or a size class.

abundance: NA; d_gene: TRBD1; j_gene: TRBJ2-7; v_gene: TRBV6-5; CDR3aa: CASSKPGQLSYEQYF; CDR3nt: TGTGCCAGCAGCAAACCGGGACAGCTCAGCTACGAGCAGTACTTC
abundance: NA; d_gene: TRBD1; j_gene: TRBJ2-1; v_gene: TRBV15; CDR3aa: CATSSYHRDRGNEQFF; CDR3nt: TGTGCCACCAGCAGTTATCACCGGGACAGGGGCAATGAGCAGTTCTTC
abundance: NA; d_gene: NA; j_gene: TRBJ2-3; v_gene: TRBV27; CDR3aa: CASSPFGADTQYF; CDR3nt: TGTGCCAGCAGTCCATTTGGAGCAGATACGCAGTATTTT
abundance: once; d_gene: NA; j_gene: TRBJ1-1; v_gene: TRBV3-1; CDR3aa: CASSRIDRNTEAFF; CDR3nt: TGTGCCAGCAGTAGGATAGACAGGAACACTGAAGCTTTCTTT
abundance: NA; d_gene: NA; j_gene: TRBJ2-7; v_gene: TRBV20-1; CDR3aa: CSATLSYEQYF; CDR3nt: TGCAGTGCTACACTATCCTACGAGCAGTACTTC
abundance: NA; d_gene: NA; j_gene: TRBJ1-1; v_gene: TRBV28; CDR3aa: CATRQRMNTEAFF; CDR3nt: TGTGCCACCAGACAGCGTATGAACACTGAAGCTTTCTTT
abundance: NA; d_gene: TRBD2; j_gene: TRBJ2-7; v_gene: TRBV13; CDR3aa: CASSLQRGPPYEQYF; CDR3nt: TGTGCCAGCAGCTTACAGCGGGGCCCCCCCTACGAGCAGTACTTC
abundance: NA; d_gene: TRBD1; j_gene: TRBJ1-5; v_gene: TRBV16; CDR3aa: CASSQSTGGGQPQHF; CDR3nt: TGTGCCAGCAGCCAATCAACAGGGGGCGGACAGCCCCAGCATTTT
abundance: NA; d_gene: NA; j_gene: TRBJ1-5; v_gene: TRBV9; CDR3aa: CASSGGNHQPQHF; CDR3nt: TGTGCCAGCAGCGGAGGGAACCATCAGCCCCAGCATTTT
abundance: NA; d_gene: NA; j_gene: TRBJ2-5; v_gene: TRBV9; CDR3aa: CASSSDPGGQETQYF; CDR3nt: TGTGCCAGCAGCTCCGACCCCGGAGGGCAAGAGACCCAGTACTTC
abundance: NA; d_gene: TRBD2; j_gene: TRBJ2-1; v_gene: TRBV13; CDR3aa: CASSQNRAGGEFF; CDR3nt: TGTGCCAGCAGCCAAAACCGGGCGGGAGGGGAGTTCTTC
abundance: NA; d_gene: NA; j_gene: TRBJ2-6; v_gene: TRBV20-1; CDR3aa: CSARGAGRSSGANVLTF; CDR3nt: TGCAGTGCTAGAGGAGCAGGACGTAGCTCTGGGGCCAACGTCCTGACTTTC
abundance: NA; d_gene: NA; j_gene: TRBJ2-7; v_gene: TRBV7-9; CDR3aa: CASSLAGNQQYF; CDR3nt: TGTGCCAGCAGCTTAGCAGGAAACCAGCAGTACTTC
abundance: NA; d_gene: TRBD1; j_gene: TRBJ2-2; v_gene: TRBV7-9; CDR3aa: CASTPGTGNTGELFF; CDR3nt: TGTGCCAGCACCCCAGGGACAGGGAACACCGGGGAGCTGTTTTTT
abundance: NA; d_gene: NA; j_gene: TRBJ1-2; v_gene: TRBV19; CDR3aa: CASSMEGPGYTF; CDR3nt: TGTGCCAGTAGTATGGAAGGGCCTGGCTACACCTTC
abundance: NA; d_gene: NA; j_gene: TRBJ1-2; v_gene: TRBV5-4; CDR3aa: CASSLAGQALGYTF; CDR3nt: TGTGCCAGCAGCTTGGCAGGGCAGGCGTTGGGCTACACCTTC
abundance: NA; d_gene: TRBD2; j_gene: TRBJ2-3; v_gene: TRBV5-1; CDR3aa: CASSYHPSGPSTDTQYF; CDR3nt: TGCGCCAGCAGTTATCACCCTAGCGGGCCTAGCACAGATACGCAGTATTTT
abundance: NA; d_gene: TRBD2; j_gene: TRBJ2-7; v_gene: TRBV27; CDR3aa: CASSLQGGAYEQYF; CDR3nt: TGTGCCAGCAGTTTGCAGGGAGGGGCCTACGAGCAGTACTTC
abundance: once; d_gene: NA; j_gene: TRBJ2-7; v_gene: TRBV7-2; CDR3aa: CASSLDPSASYEQYF; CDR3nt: TGTGCCAGCAGCTTAGATCCTAGCGCCTCCTACGAGCAGTACTTC
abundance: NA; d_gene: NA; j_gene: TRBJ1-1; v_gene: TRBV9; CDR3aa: CASSVAEMNTEAFF; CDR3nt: TGTGCCAGCAGCGTTGCAGAGATGAACACTGAAGCTTTCTTT
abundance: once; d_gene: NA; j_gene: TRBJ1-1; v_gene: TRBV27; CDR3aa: CASSPRTGGNTEAFF; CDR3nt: TGTGCCAGCAGTCCCCGGACGGGGGGTAACACTGAAGCTTTCTTT
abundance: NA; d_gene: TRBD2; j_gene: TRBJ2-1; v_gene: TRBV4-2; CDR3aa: CASSQEGTSLKDEQFF; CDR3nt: TGTGCCAGCAGCCAAGAAGGGACTAGCTTGAAAGATGAGCAGTTCTTC
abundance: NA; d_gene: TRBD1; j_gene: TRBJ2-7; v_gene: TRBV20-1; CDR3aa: CSATFLLQGSHEQYF; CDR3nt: TGCAGTGCTACCTTCCTCCTACAGGGGTCCCACGAGCAGTACTTC
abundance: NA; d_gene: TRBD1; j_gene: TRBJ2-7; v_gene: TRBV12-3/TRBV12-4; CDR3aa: CASRQRDSPYEQYF; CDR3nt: TGTGCCAGCAGGCAACGGGACAGCCCCTACGAGCAGTACTTC
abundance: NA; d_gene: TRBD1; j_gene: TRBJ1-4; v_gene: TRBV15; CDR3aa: CATSREGGIANEKLFF; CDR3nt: TGTGCCACCAGCAGAGAAGGGGGCATAGCTAATGAAAAACTGTTTTTT
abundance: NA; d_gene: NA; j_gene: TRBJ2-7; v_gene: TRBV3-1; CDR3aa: CASSQGNLIGHEQYF; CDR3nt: TGTGCCAGCAGCCAAGGGAATCTCATCGGACACGAGCAGTACTTC
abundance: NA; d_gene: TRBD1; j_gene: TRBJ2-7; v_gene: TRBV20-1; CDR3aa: CSAKTGVSYEQYF; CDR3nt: TGCAGTGCTAAGACAGGGGTTAGCTACGAGCAGTACTTC
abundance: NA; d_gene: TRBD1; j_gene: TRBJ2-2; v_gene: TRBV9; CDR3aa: CASSAPGQGNTGELFF; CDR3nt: TGTGCCAGCAGCGCGCCGGGACAGGGGAACACCGGGGAGCTGTTTTTT
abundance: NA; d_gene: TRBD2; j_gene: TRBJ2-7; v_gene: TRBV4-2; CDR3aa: CASSQVRGEREQYF; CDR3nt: TGTGCCAGCAGCCAAGTGCGGGGGGAAAGGGAGCAGTACTTC
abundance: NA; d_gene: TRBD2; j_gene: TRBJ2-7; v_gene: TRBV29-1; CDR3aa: CSVPTSGSGEQYF; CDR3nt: TGCAGCGTTCCGACTAGCGGGAGCGGCGAGCAGTACTTC
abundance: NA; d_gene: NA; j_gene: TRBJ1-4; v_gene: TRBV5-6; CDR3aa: CASRTGPSETNEKLFF; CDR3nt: TGTGCCAGCAGGACAGGACCGTCTGAGACTAATGAAAAACTGTTTTTT
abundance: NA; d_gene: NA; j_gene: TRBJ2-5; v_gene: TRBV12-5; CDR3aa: CASGLDIGGTQYF; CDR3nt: TGTGCTAGTGGGCTTGACATCGGTGGGACCCAGTACTTC
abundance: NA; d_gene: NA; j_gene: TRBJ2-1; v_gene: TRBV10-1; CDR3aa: CASSPTVGDEQFF; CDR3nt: TGCGCCAGCAGCCCCACGGTTGGCGATGAGCAGTTCTTC
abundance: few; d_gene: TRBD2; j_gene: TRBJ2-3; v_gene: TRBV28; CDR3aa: CASSGTSGITDTQYF; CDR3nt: TGTGCCAGCAGTGGGACTAGCGGGATAACAGATACGCAGTATTTT
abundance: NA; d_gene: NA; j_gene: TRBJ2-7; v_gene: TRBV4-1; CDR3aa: CASSQRGGSDEQYF; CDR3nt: TGCGCCAGCAGCCAACGAGGGGGGTCTGACGAGCAGTACTTC
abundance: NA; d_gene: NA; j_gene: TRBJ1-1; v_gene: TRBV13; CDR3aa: CASSWKPGTEAFF; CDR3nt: TGTGCCAGCAGCTGGAAACCGGGCACTGAAGCTTTCTTT